This T cell receptor (beta chain) was sequenced in a study of beta chain features in type 1 diabetes. The CDR3 runs 14 residues. The germline V gene encodes CDR1 LNHDA and CDR2 SQIVND (reference sequence). Trimming left V 2 bases short and J 3 bases short, with 11 bases between. TCRB transcripts that were expressed got sequenced, as all of the isolated RNA had been reverse transcribed. For naive, central memory and regulatory T cell samples, reads averaged approximately 3.6 million. Here immunoSEQ multiplex PCR was the method, and the copy in TCRdb shows in-frame clones only, minus some. The sample comprises approximately 400,000 clones, approximately 16% of which are singletons, and more than 0.015% rests with the top ten.

Sequenced material: naive CD4+ T cells from blood. V and J are TRBV19 and TRBJ2-7; D may be TRBD1 (6 bases). The receptor comes from a woman aged 18-29 years in good health. In nucleotides, the CDR3 is TGTGCCAGTAGTATACTTCAGGGGCGCTACGAGCAGTACTTC. It is translated as CASSILQGRYEQYF.